This T cell receptor (beta chain) was sequenced during a study of cytomegalovirus exposure and HLA in healthy donors. Method: immunoSEQ multiplex PCR; TCRdb's copy keeps in-frame clones and lacks some. This table holds about 150,000 clones, around 83% found once. The donors formed part of the roughly 120-subject validation cohort, distinct from the roughly 640-subject first cohort. Remarks on this clone: The antigen is not known.

Findings and caveats of the study: The majority of TCR sequences were rare, yet some public TCRs appeared in many donors. Confirmation in vitro established that a few CMV-associated chains were specific for CMV antigens.

This clonotype was sampled from a human donor in good health. Sequenced sample: PBMCs.

The CDR3 bases are TGTGCCAGCAGTCCGGAAGGGGTTTTCAATGAAAAACTGTTTTTT. This encodes CASSPEGVFNEKLFF. The genes are TRBV6-5 and TRBJ1-4; possibly TRBD1 for D (5 bases). CDR1 and CDR2 (germline): MNHEY, SVGAGI. Trimming removed 5 bases at V and 5 bases at J, with 15 bases between. The CDR3 has 15 residues.